The present entry profiles one TCR beta chain with its context. This entry comes from a study of identical twins. Via MiXCR, TCRdb re-called the 5' RACE reads, giving one row per CDR3 protein. The sample lists around 510,000 distinct CDR3 sequences, roughly an eighth occurring once. The sample also formed part of further work on yellow fever vaccine responses in identical twins.

The clonotype comes from a woman aged 18-30 years in good health. Input material: CD4+ T cells sorted from blood.

This CDR3 is CASSGVKTGGSYGYTF. DNA for the CDR3: TGTGCCAGCAGTGGGGTCAAGACAGGGGGCAGCTATGGCTACACCTTC. V usage is TRBV2 and J usage is TRBJ1-2; TRBD1 matches at 10 bases. With 4 bases clipped from V and 4 bases from J, the junction kept 9 bases outside the gene matches. CDR1 is SNHLY, CDR2 FYNNEI, per germline. CDR3 size: 16 residues.